This is a list of T cell receptor beta chains from one sample in a study of cytotoxic CD8 clonotypes in ibrutinib-treated CLL. The table came from immunoSEQ multiplex PCR; TCRdb's copy has only in-frame clones and leaves some out. The sample records about 180,000 clones, more than 80% being singletons. The sequenced sample was PBMCs, obtained after 24 months of ibrutinib treatment. The receptors derive from a human donor with chronic lymphocytic leukemia. The CDR3 runs from the conserved cysteine through the conserved F or W. Fields, in order: V gene, J gene, D gene, clone size, CDR3 DNA, CDR3 protein. The D gene is left open where the match is weak. Size is stated for part of the rows, as once, few or many counts, or as a class when the clone is expanded.

TRBV5-1,TRBJ2-1,TRBD2,.,TGCGCCAGCAGCTTGTATACTAGCGGGAGCGGTGAGCAGTTCTTC,CASSLYTSGSGEQFF
TRBV6-1,TRBJ1-2,.,.,TGTGCCAGCAGGGACGCTACTAACTATGGCTACACCTTC,CASRDATNYGYTF
TRBV27,TRBJ2-7,.,.,TGTGCCAGCAGTTTTGGGTTCGGTCGCTCCTACGAGCAGTACTTC,CASSFGFGRSYEQYF
TRBV7-9,TRBJ2-7,.,.,TGTGCCAGCAGCTTAAAACAGGGCCCCTACGAGCAGTACTTC,CASSLKQGPYEQYF
TRBV7-2,TRBJ2-7,TRBD2,.,TGTGCCAGCAGCCCCCATAGCGGGAGATCCTACGAGCAGTACTTC,CASSPHSGRSYEQYF
TRBV9,TRBJ2-7,TRBD2,.,TGTGCCAGCAGCGTAGGTCCTAGCGGGAGCTCCTACGAGCAGTACTTC,CASSVGPSGSSYEQYF
TRBV2,TRBJ2-3,TRBD2,.,TGTGCCAGCAGGAAGGGGACTAGCGGGAGTTTGGATACGCAGTATTTT,CASRKGTSGSLDTQYF
TRBV5-4,TRBJ2-7,.,.,TGCGCCAGCAGCCAACCAAGGACTGTCGGCTACGAGCAGTACTTC,CASSQPRTVGYEQYF
TRBV18,TRBJ1-4,.,.,TGTGCCAGCTCACCACCGGAGTCAACTAATGAAAAACTGTTTTTT,CASSPPESTNEKLFF
TRBV20-1,TRBJ2-4,.,once,TGCAGTGCTAGAGATGGGTTTCAGTACTTC,CSARDGFQYF
TRBV4-3,TRBJ1-4,.,.,TGCGCCAGCAGCATATCGTACAGGGTGATAGGGGAAAAACTGTTTTTT,CASSISYRVIGEKLFF
TRBV18,TRBJ2-1,TRBD1,.,TGTGCCAGCTCACCGCCGGGACAGGGCCACTACAATGAGCAGTTCTTC,CASSPPGQGHYNEQFF
TRBV18,TRBJ1-2,.,.,TGTGCCAGCTCACCTATGGACAGCACCTTCGGGGGCTACACCTTC,CASSPMDSTFGGYTF
TRBV9,TRBJ2-3,TRBD2,.,TGTGCCAGCAGCGCTCTCCGGACTAGCGGAACAGATACGCAGTATTTT,CASSALRTSGTDTQYF
TRBV5-4,TRBJ2-5,TRBD2,.,TGTGCCAGCAGCAATAGCGGGGGGAGGGAGACCCAGTACTTC,CASSNSGGRETQYF
TRBV6-5,TRBJ2-2,TRBD2,.,TGTGCCAGCAGCCTACGGGGGGGGCGGTTTGGGGAGCTGTTTTTT,CASSLRGGRFGELFF
TRBV5-1,TRBJ1-1,.,.,TGCGCCAGCAGGAGACAGGAACTGAACACTGAAGCTTTCTTT,CASRRQELNTEAFF
TRBV10-1,TRBJ1-1,.,.,TGCGCCAGCAGTGACCACGGCCGGAAGAACACTGAAGCTTTCTTT,CASSDHGRKNTEAFF
TRBV25-1,TRBJ2-1,.,.,TGTGCCAGCAGTGAATTGCAGGGGCCCTACAATGAGCAGTTCTTC,CASSELQGPYNEQFF
TRBV6-6,TRBJ1-5,TRBD1,.,TGTGCCAGCAACCTACAGGGGGCGAGGCAGCCCCAGCATTTT,CASNLQGARQPQHF
TRBV13,TRBJ2-4,.,.,TGTGCCAGCAGCATACACGAAATGGCCCAGTACTTC,CASSIHEMAQYF
TRBV7-3,TRBJ2-3,.,.,TGTGCCAGCAGCTCCATGGGCATTCGCACAGATACGCAGTATTTT,CASSSMGIRTDTQYF
TRBV18,TRBJ2-3,.,.,TGTGCCAGCTCACTCACGGCCGGGGGAGATACGCAGTATTTT,CASSLTAGGDTQYF
TRBV14,TRBJ1-3,.,once,TGTGCCAGCAGCCCCGTCGCAGGCTCTGGAAACACCATATATTTT,CASSPVAGSGNTIYF
TRBV4-1,TRBJ1-1,TRBD1,.,TGCGCCAGCAGCCAAGGAAATGGAAAGGGGGCGTTTTACTTT,CASSQGNGKGAFYF
TRBV28,TRBJ2-7,TRBD1,.,TGTGCCAGCAGTTCTCCCTCGGGACAGGGGCCATCGTACGAGCAGTACTTC,CASSSPSGQGPSYEQYF
TRBV7-2,TRBJ2-4,.,once,TGTGCCAGCAGCTTAGGTCTTACACAGGGATTAGCCAAAAACATTCAGTACTTC,CASSLGLTQGLAKNIQYF
TRBV5-1,TRBJ1-4,TRBD1,once,TGCGCCAGCAGCTTGGGGCCTGGGACAGGGGGTGAAAAACTGTTTTTT,CASSLGPGTGGEKLFF
TRBV28,TRBJ1-2,TRBD1,.,TGTGCCAGCAGGGTGGGTGGACAGGGCTCTGGCTACACCTTC,CASRVGGQGSGYTF
TRBV6-9,TRBJ2-1,TRBD2,once,TGTGCCAGCAGTTGTGGGACTAGAATTATCCATGAGCAGTTCTTC,CASSCGTRIIHEQFF
TRBV5-8,TRBJ2-7,TRBD1,.,TGTGCCAGCAGCCGCCCGACAGGGTTCACCTACGAGCAGTACTTC,CASSRPTGFTYEQYF
TRBV27,TRBJ2-1,.,many,TGTGCCAGCCGTGGACCGAATGAGCAGTTCTTC,CASRGPNEQFF
TRBV4-2,TRBJ2-7,TRBD2,.,TGTGCCAGCAGCCAAGCCGCTAGCGGGGGAACCTACGAGCAGTACTTC,CASSQAASGGTYEQYF
TRBV28,TRBJ1-5,.,.,TGTGCCAGCAGTTTAAATCAGGCCCCCTATAGCAATCAGCCCCAGCATTTT,CASSLNQAPYSNQPQHF
TRBV4-2,TRBJ2-2,.,.,TGTGCCAGCAGCCAAGGTCCTGGGACCGGGGAGCTGTTTTTT,CASSQGPGTGELFF
TRBV10-1,TRBJ2-4,TRBD1,.,TGCGCCAGCACCCCCGGGACAGGGGATGACAAAAACATTCAGTACTTC,CASTPGTGDDKNIQYF
TRBV9,TRBJ2-7,.,.,TGTGCCAGCAGCCCCGGAGGCCCCGGCGAGCAGTACTTC,CASSPGGPGEQYF
TRBV7-8,TRBJ1-3,.,.,TGTGCCAGCAGCTTGGCGGGCCACTCTGGAAACACCATATATTTT,CASSLAGHSGNTIYF